Shown below are 16 T cell receptor beta chains from a single sample sequenced in a study of CD8+CD57+ T cells in acquired aplastic anemia. Profiling that covered TCR beta VDJ and CDR3 relied on genomic DNA as its template. TCRdb re-called the reads through MiXCR, storing one row per CDR3 protein. The sample shows about 160,000 distinct CDR3 sequences, about 48% of them seen only once. The sequenced patients had an expansion of CD8+CD57+ cells seen by flow cytometry. Sequencing input: sorted CD4+, CD8+, or CD8+CD57+ T cells (not recorded which) from PBMCs. The receptors stem from a human donor with aplastic anemia.

This clonotype came up a few times. The V gene is TRBV2, the J gene TRBJ1-2, with D uncertain. Germline V gene lookup returns CDR1 SNHLY and CDR2 FYNNEI. The CDR3 extends over 14 amino acids. V lost 5 bases and J lost 2, with 12 bases in between. The CDR3 loop reads CASSFGVGNYGYTF. In DNA, the CDR3 is TGTGCCAGCAGTTTCGGGGTGGGGAACTATGGCTACACCTTC.

The V gene is TRBV2, the J gene TRBJ2-5; D perhaps matches TRBD2 (6 bases). From germline, CDR1 is SNHLY and CDR2 FYNNEI. Trimming pared 4 bases from V and 4 bases from J, leaving 13 bases between. This CDR3 region has 14 residues. CDR3 sequence reads: CASSVGGSGETQYF. CDR3 bases: TGTGCCAGCAGTGTGGGGGGTTCTGGAGAGACCCAGTACTTC.

The chain combines TRBV24-1 with TRBJ2-1, with a weak D call TRBD2 (6 bases). Germline V gene data show CDR1 as KGHDR and CDR2 as SFDVKD. V lost 0 bases, J lost 0 bases, and 11 bases lay in between. The CDR3 loop spans 17 amino acids. The CDR3 loop reads CATSDLGAGSSYNEQFF. CDR3 sequence (DNA): TGTGCCACCAGTGATTTGGGAGCGGGCTCCTCCTACAATGAGCAGTTCTTC.

The CDR3: CASSWGLGGYEQYF. CDR3 in DNA: TGTGCCAGCAGTTGGGGCCTGGGGGGCTACGAGCAGTACTTC. This chain uses TRBV27 with TRBJ2-7; D perhaps matches TRBD2 (6 bases). V gave up 4 bases and J gave up 3 bases, with 13 bases separating them. This CDR3 is 14 amino acids long. In germline, CDR1 is MNHEY, CDR2 SMNVEV (reference sequence).

With respect to this clonotype: One end of the junction is discordant with germline, which a read error may explain. The chain links TRBV5-4 to TRBJ2-2; tentatively, D is TRBD1 (6 bases). Germline V gives CDR1 SGHNT, CDR2 YYREEE (reference sequence). This CDR3 spans 15 amino acids. The CDR3 loop is CAGSLGTGWTGELVF. The CDR3 DNA sequence: TGTGCCGGCAGCTTAGGTACAGGGTGGACCGGGGAGCTGGTTTTT.

This clonotype appeared many times. The V gene is TRBV29-1, the J gene TRBJ1-1, with D unresolved. The V gene lost 3 bases and the J gene lost 6 bases, with 14 bases spanning the gap. Germline CDR1 and CDR2: SQVTM and ANQGSEA. This CDR3 region has 13 residues. For the CDR3, the DNA is TGCAGCGTTGATGAGAGGCCTGGGGCTGAAGCTTTCTTT. Residues: CSVDERPGAEAFF. Variable domain in full (rest from reference TRBV29-1 and TRBJ1-1): SAVISQKPSRDICQRGTSLTIQCQVDSQVTMMFWYRQQPGQSLTLIATANQGSEATYESGFVIDKFPISRPNLTFSTLTVSNMSPEDSSIYLCSVDERPGAEAFFGQGTRLTVV.

This rearrangement joins TRBV11-2 to TRBJ2-1; 12 bases are a match to TRBD2. J was trimmed by 10 bases and V by 2 bases; bases with no gene match: 12. The CDR3 length is 17 residues. Germline CDR1 reads SGHAT; CDR2 reads FQNNGV. The DNA for the CDR3 is TGTGCCAGCAGCTTATGGTTGGGACTAGCGGGCCGCGGAGAGCAGTTCTTC. Translation: CASSLWLGLAGRGEQFF.

The chain links TRBV2 to TRBJ2-1; TRBD1 matches 7 bases. Germline CDR1 reads SNHLY; CDR2 reads FYNNEI. The CDR3 length is 15 residues. The V and J ends lost 1 base and 4 bases, in that order; junction bases with no gene match: 4. CDR3 sequence: CASSEEGTVYNEQFF. CDR3 bases: TGTGCCAGCAGTGAAGAGGGGACAGTTTACAATGAGCAGTTCTTC.

The sample holds a few counts of this clonotype. The chain joins TRBV29-1 to TRBJ1-5; the D is unclear. CDR1 SQVTM and CDR2 ANQGSEA come from the germline V gene. The CDR3 contains 13 residues. With 4 bases removed from V and 3 bases from J, the gap between germline ends came to 10 bases. The CDR3 spells CSVAVRDNQPQHF. The CDR3 DNA reads as TGCAGCGTTGCCGTAAGGGACAATCAGCCCCAGCATTTT.

This clonotype occurred a few times. The CDR3 protein is CATSDSSGKQETQYF. The CDR3 bases are TGTGCCACCAGTGATTCTTCAGGGAAGCAAGAGACCCAGTACTTC. This chain connects TRBV24-1 to TRBJ2-5; D is perhaps TRBD1 (5 bases). The CDR3 covers 15 residues. Trimming stripped 2 bases from V and 2 bases from J, with 11 bases between. Germline values: CDR1 KGHDR, CDR2 SFDVKD.

The rearrangement joins TRBV2 to TRBJ1-2, with TRBD1 identical over 7 bases. Germline V gene sequence: CDR1 SNHLY, CDR2 FYNNEI. The junction had 16 bases not matched to a gene; V was cut back by 8 bases and J by 13 bases. The CDR3 length is 13 residues. In nucleotides, the CDR3 is TGTGCCAGCCTAAGTGAAGGGGGCGGGTCTCGCACCTTC. Its translation is CASLSEGGGSRTF. The full variable domain, with the rest looked up from reference TRBV2 and TRBJ1-2, is EPEVTQTPSHQVTQMGQEVILRCVPISNHLYFYWYRQILGQKVEFLVSFYNNEISEKSEIFDDQFSVERPDGSNFTLKIRSTKLEDSAMYFCASLSEGGGSRTFGSGTRLTVV.

This clonotype has just a few counts. CDR3 in DNA: TGTGCCAGCAGTTACTCGAATGTATCGCCTTATGGCTACACCTTC. Translating gives CASSYSNVSPYGYTF. The chain couples TRBV6-5 to TRBJ1-2; no reliable D call. The germline CDR1 and CDR2 sequences are MNHEY and SVGAGI. Trimming left V 0 bases short and J 5 bases short, with 13 bases between. The CDR3 contains 15 residues.

V is TRBV30 and J is TRBJ2-7, with D unclear. CDR1 and CDR2 (germline): GTSNPN, SVGIG (reference sequence). The CDR3 length is 14 residues. The V end was cut by 1 base, the J end by 0 bases, with 10 bases between. The CDR3 protein is CAWSGKASSYEQYF. DNA of the CDR3: TGTGCCTGGAGTGGGAAGGCCAGCTCCTACGAGCAGTACTTC. The full variable domain, completed using reference TRBV30 and TRBJ2-7, is SQTIHQWPATLVQPVGSPLSLECTVEGTSNPNLYWYRQAAGRGLQLLFYSVGIGQISSEVPQNLSASRPQDRQFILSSKKLLLSDSGFYLCAWSGKASSYEQYFGPGTRLTVT.

The V call is TRBV10-3, the J call TRBJ2-3, with TRBD2 matching 8 bases. Germline lookup yields CDR1 ENHRY and CDR2 SYGVKD. This CDR3 spans 13 amino acids. The V and J ends lost 8 bases and 6 bases, in that order; junction bases with no gene match: 7. For the CDR3, the DNA is TGTGCCATCGCAGAGCGGGAGATGGATACGCAGTATTTT. Protein product: CAIAEREMDTQYF.

On this clonotype itself: Mismatch with germline at one junction end may stem from a read error. This sequence joins TRBV7-8 and TRBJ1-2; D is unresolved. The germline V gene has CDR1 SGHVS and CDR2 FQNEAQ. The CDR3 is 13 amino acids. DNA for the CDR3: TGCGCCAGCAGCCAAGATCCCCTCTATGGCTACACCTTC. The encoded protein is CASSQDPLYGYTF.

This clonotype was counted a few times. The chain is built from TRBV29-1 and TRBJ1-6; D unclear. Trimming cost V 6 bases and J 6 bases, with 12 bases left between them. There are 13 residues in the CDR3. CDR1 is SQVTM, CDR2 ANQGSEA, per germline. The CDR3 loop is CSVALRSNSPLHF. In nucleotides, the CDR3 is TGCAGCGTAGCTCTCAGAAGTAATTCACCCCTCCACTTT.